Shown below are 18 T cell receptor beta chains from a single sample sequenced in a study of cytomegalovirus exposure and HLA in healthy donors. TCRdb's table, derived via immunoSEQ multiplex PCR, lists solely in-frame clones and lacks some. The repertoire has 200,000 to 250,000 clones, about 83% of them found once; the top ten carry roughly 2.5%. Material: PBMCs. The receptor source for this set is a man aged 18-30 years in good health and CMV-seronegative.

This clone was seen only a few times. This CDR3 is CSVALWHEQYF. CDR3 bases: TGCAGCGTTGCCCTTTGGCACGAGCAGTACTTC. The rearrangement uses TRBV29-1 and TRBJ2-7, with D unclear. CDR1 and CDR2 from the germline V gene are SQVTM and ANQGSEA. The V gene lost 4 bases and the J gene lost 5 bases, with 9 bases spanning the gap. The CDR3 runs 11 residues.

The V call is TRBV27, the J call TRBJ2-1; no definite D call. The V end lost 5 bases, the J end lost 0 bases, and 11 bases lay between the germline ends. Germline CDR1 MNHEY, CDR2 SMNVEV (reference sequence). This CDR3 is built from 15 residues. The CDR3 DNA is TGTGCCAGCAGTGGAGACGGCCTCTCCTACAATGAGCAGTTCTTC. Its translation is CASSGDGLSYNEQFF.

Concerning this clone itself: Other DNA sequences in this specimen translate into the identical CDR3. The chain links TRBV11-2 to TRBJ2-7; D is uncertain. This CDR3 is 12 amino acids long. The V and J ends lost 1 base and 1 base respectively, with 2 bases between them. Per germline, CDR1 SGHAT and CDR2 FQNNGV. The CDR3 spells CASSLVSYEQYF. CDR3 nucleotides: TGTGCCAGCAGCTTAGTATCCTACGAGCAGTACTTC.

The gene calls are TRBV29-1 and TRBJ2-1, with 8 bases matching TRBD2. The CDR3 loop spans 14 amino acids. J gave up 4 bases and V 7 bases, and 9 bases lay outside the gene matches. Germline V lookup: CDR1 SQVTM, CDR2 ANQGSEA. The CDR3 here is CSAGYGGEYNEQFF. In nucleotides, the CDR3 is TGCAGCGCCGGATACGGGGGGGAATACAATGAGCAGTTCTTC.

J is TRBJ2-1 and V is TRBV30; possible D gene TRBD1, 5 bases. The CDR3 sequence is 16 residues long. Germline loops: CDR1 GTSNPN, CDR2 SVGIG (reference sequence). Trimming shortened V by 0 bases and J by 8 bases, and 20 bases separated the two germline ends. This CDR3 reads CAWSVFGQGINDEQFF. Here the CDR3 DNA reads TGTGCCTGGAGTGTTTTCGGGCAGGGAATTAACGATGAGCAGTTCTTC.

This chain joins TRBV6-1 and TRBJ2-1, with D perhaps matching TRBD2 (6 bases). V shed 8 bases and J shed 2 bases, with 13 bases lying between them. This CDR3 region has 14 residues. Germline CDR1 MNHNS, CDR2 SASEGT. The CDR3 here is CASSGTRTYNEQFF. CDR3 bases: TGTGCCAGCTCCGGGACTCGAACCTACAATGAGCAGTTCTTC.

The gene calls are TRBV6-6 and TRBJ2-2; the match to TRBD1 covers 7 bases. Germline CDR1 reads MNHNY; CDR2 reads SVGAGI (reference sequence). The CDR3 loop spans 15 amino acids. J lost 5 bases, V lost 7 bases, and 10 bases had no gene match. CDR3 residues: CASTTTNRGTGELFF. The CDR3 nucleotides read TGTGCCAGCACCACTACGAACAGGGGAACCGGGGAGCTGTTTTTT.

This rearrangement joins TRBV19 to TRBJ1-5, with D maybe TRBD1 (5 bases). This CDR3 has 16 residues. V lost 2 bases and J lost 2, with 13 bases in between. Germline CDR1 reads LNHDA; CDR2 reads SQIVND (reference sequence). In nucleotides, the CDR3 is TGTGCCAGTAGTATACAGGGAAGGATGGGCAATCAGCCCCAGCATTTT. It yields the protein CASSIQGRMGNQPQHF.

V usage is TRBV29-1 and J usage is TRBJ2-3, with 11 nucleotides matching TRBD1. Germline CDR1 SQVTM, CDR2 ANQGSEA. This CDR3 contains 17 residues. V shed 3 bases and J 2 bases; nucleotides not matched to a gene: 10. CDR3 amino acids: CSVEGAGTGGDTDTQYF. CDR3 nucleotides: TGCAGCGTTGAGGGAGCCGGGACAGGGGGTGACACAGATACGCAGTATTTT.

This chain joins TRBV9 and TRBJ2-7; D is unresolved. The CDR3 is 16 residues long. Trimming removed 3 bases from V and 0 bases from J, with 16 bases in between. Germline CDR1 and CDR2: SGDLS and YYNGEE. CDR3 nucleotides: TGTGCCAGCAGCGCCGATGGAGCCTTTCACTCCTACGAGCAGTACTTC. Its translation is CASSADGAFHSYEQYF.

This clone was seen only a few times. CDR3 nucleotides: TGTGCCAGCACGGGGGTAGCCAAAAACATTCAGTACTTC. Its translation: CASTGVAKNIQYF. The V and J genes are TRBV6-1 and TRBJ2-4; possible D gene TRBD2, 6 bases. Germline CDR1 is MNHNS and CDR2 is SASEGT. V was pared by 7 bases and J by 0 bases, with 7 bases between. This CDR3 is 13 amino acids long.

The chain links TRBV2 to TRBJ2-3, with D perhaps matching TRBD1 (6 bases). Germline V CDR1 and CDR2: SNHLY, FYNNEI. This CDR3 is 15 amino acids long. Trimming stripped 1 base from V and 1 base from J, with 9 bases between. The CDR3 DNA reads TGTGCCAGCAGTGAAGGGCCAGGGGGCACAGATACGCAGTATTTT. It is translated as CASSEGPGGTDTQYF.

The chain is built from TRBV18 and TRBJ1-3; 7 nucleotides align to TRBD1. Germline V gives CDR1 KGHSH, CDR2 LQKENI. The length of the CDR3 is 15 residues. The V gene end was trimmed by 3 bases and the J gene end by 0 bases; junction bases not matched to a gene: 2. The CDR3 is CASSPGTDSGNTIYF. As DNA, the CDR3 is TGTGCCAGCTCACCCGGGACAGACTCTGGAAACACCATATATTTT.

This chain uses TRBV5-4 with TRBJ1-4; D not resolved. The CDR3 is 14 amino acids. Germline values: CDR1 SGHNT, CDR2 YYREEE (reference sequence). V lost 4 bases to trimming and J lost 0 bases, with 7 bases between them. CDR3 in amino acids: CASSASATNEKLFF. The DNA of the CDR3 is TGTGCCAGCAGCGCGAGTGCAACTAATGAAAAACTGTTTTTT. Full variable domain (missing parts from reference TRBV5-4 and TRBJ1-4): ETGVTQSPTHLIKTRGQQVTLRCSSQSGHNTVSWYQQALGQGPQFIFQYYREEENGRGNFPPRFSGLQFPNYSSELNVNALELDDSALYLCASSASATNEKLFFGSGTQLSVL.

This chain uses TRBV30 with TRBJ2-7, with D possibly matching TRBD2 (7 bases). This CDR3 comprises 14 residues. In germline, CDR1 is GTSNPN, CDR2 SVGIG (reference sequence). V gave up 0 bases and J gave up 2 bases, with 11 bases separating them. The CDR3 DNA sequence: TGTGCCTGGAGTGTAGACGGGGGGCCCTACGAGCAGTACTTC. Its protein is CAWSVDGGPYEQYF.

This clone was picked up one time. The rearrangement uses TRBV11-3 and TRBJ2-7, with 8 nucleotides matching TRBD1. V shed 2 bases and J 6 bases; nucleotides not matched to a gene: 9. In germline, CDR1 is SGHNT, CDR2 YENEEA. This CDR3 is 15 amino acids long. This chain's CDR3 is CASSLFSDRAAEQYF. The CDR3 nucleotides read TGTGCCAGCAGCTTATTCTCGGACAGGGCAGCCGAGCAGTACTTC.

This clone showed up just a few times. The rearrangement joins TRBV7-8 to TRBJ2-7; D remains ambiguous. This CDR3 has 14 amino acids. From germline, CDR1 is SGHVS and CDR2 FQNEAQ. The V gene lost 1 base and the J gene lost 4 bases, with 11 bases spanning the gap. CDR3 sequence: CASSLDPYLYEQYF. The CDR3 coding sequence is TGTGCCAGCAGCTTAGACCCCTACCTTTACGAGCAGTACTTC.

The chain joins TRBV6-5 to TRBJ1-4, with TRBD1 matching over 9 bases. The CDR3 consists of 15 residues. The V gene end was trimmed by 4 bases and the J gene end by 7 bases; junction bases not matched to a gene: 7. The germline CDR1 and CDR2 sequences are MNHEY and SVGAGI. The CDR3: CASSFWTGETEKLFF. As DNA, the CDR3 is TGTGCCAGCAGTTTCTGGACAGGGGAGACTGAAAAACTGTTTTTT.